This T cell receptor (beta chain) was observed in a study of molecular identifiers for immune sequencing clone quantification. This clonotype came up many times. What it recognizes is unknown. Study findings and constraints: Over 97% of CMV-specific effector molecules, but under 1% of naive ones, were in clones above 20 copies.

TCRdb fed the PCR reads into MiXCR, producing one record per CDR3 protein. The sample includes just under 650,000 distinct CDR3 sequences, about 20% seen only once; the top ten take roughly 0.9%. Per the germline V gene, CDR1 is LNHNV and CDR2 is YYDKDF (reference sequence). Deletions cut 3 bases from V and 4 bases from J, with 20 bases between. The CDR3 is made up of 17 amino acids. Sample: naive CD8+ T cells from blood, with Jurkat cell RNA spiked in. The subset: FACS-sorted CD8+CD4-CCR7+CD45RA+ naive T cells. This chain connects TRBV15 to TRBJ2-3; the D is unclear. This receptor was obtained from a human donor in good health. Some libraries in this study had Jurkat cell RNA spiked in. The CDR3 sequence: CATSRESPRVAADTQYF. In nucleotides, the CDR3 is TGTGCCACCAGCAGGGAATCCCCCCGGGTTGCGGCAGATACGCAGTATTTT.